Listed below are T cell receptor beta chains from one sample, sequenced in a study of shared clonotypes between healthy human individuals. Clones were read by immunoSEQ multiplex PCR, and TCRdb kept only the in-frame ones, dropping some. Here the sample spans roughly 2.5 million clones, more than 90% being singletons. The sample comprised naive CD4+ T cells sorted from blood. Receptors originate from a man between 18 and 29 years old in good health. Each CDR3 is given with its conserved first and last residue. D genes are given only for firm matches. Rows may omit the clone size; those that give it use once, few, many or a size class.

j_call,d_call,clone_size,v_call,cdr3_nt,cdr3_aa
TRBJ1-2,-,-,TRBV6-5,TGTGCCAGCAGTTTACCGGGACAATATGGCTACACCTTC,CASSLPGQYGYTF
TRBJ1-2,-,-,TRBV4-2,TGTGCCAGCAGCCAAGATCTGGGGGCAGGAGGGGGTACGGGCTATGGCTACACCTTC,CASSQDLGAGGGTGYGYTF
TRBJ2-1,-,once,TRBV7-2,TGTGCCAGCAGCCCAGTTTCGGGAGTTAGGAACAATGAGCAGTTCTTC,CASSPVSGVRNNEQFF
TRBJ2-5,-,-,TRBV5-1,TGCGCCAGCAGGCTTCAAGAGACCCAGTACTTC,CASRLQETQYF
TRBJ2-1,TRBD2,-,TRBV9,TGTGCCAGCAGCGCCCAGCTAGCGGGTAATGAGCAGTTCTTC,CASSAQLAGNEQFF
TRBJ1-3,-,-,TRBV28,TGTGCCAGCACCGAATACTGGGACTCTGGAAACACCATATATTTT,CASTEYWDSGNTIYF
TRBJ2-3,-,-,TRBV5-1,TGCGCCAGCAGCCGAAACCCGGGACTCAGCACAGATACGCAGTATTTT,CASSRNPGLSTDTQYF
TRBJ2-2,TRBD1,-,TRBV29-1,TGCAGCGTTCTTGGGGACAGCCAGCGCGGGGAGCTGTTTTTT,CSVLGDSQRGELFF
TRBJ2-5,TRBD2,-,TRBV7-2,TGTGCCAGCAGCTTAAGGCCTGTAGCGGGAGGCGAGGAGACCCAGTACTTC,CASSLRPVAGGEETQYF
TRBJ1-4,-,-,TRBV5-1,TGCGCCAGCAGCTTCCGGGACGGTGGTAATGAAAAACTGTTTTTT,CASSFRDGGNEKLFF
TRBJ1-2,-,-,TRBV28,TGTGCCAGCAGTTTGGGCACACGGGCCACCTTC,CASSLGTRATF
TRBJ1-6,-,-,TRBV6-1,TGTGCCAGCAGTGATTTGGGGGTAGCCCTCCACTTT,CASSDLGVALHF
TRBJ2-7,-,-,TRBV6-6,TGTGCCAGCAGTTACTTAGTCGACGAGCAGTACTTC,CASSYLVDEQYF
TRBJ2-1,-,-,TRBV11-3,TGTGCCAGCAGCTTAGGGGTGGGCTCCTACAATGAGCAGTTCTTC,CASSLGVGSYNEQFF
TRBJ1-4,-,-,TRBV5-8,TGTGCCAGCAGCTTGGAGGGACGGGACGCTGAAAAACTGTTTTTT,CASSLEGRDAEKLFF
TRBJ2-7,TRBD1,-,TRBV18,TGTGCCAGCTCACCACAGGGGGCTGGATACGAGCAGTACTTC,CASSPQGAGYEQYF
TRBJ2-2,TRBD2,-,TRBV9,TGTGCCAGCAGCTCCCGGGACTACCCGGTCGGGGAGCTGTTTTTT,CASSSRDYPVGELFF